The sequence of this TCR beta chain was determined in a study of blood T cell repertoires in COVID-19. Overall study context: Material from acute and convalescent COVID-19 was sourced from the United States, Italy and Spain. T cells, B-cell-depleted T cells, or PBMCs provided the cDNA or gDNA that served as material.

V shed 5 bases and J 9 bases; nucleotides not matched to a gene: 15. The CDR3 is made up of 16 amino acids. Germline V CDR1 and CDR2: SEHNR, FQNEAQ (reference sequence). Per the original methods: Nucleated cell counts were estimated from reference gene primer amplification. Clones were sequenced by immunoSEQ multiplex PCR, and TCRdb holds only the in-frame ones, with some missing. That table gives V, J and clone size, and the DNA gave D and trimming. The sample lists tens of thousands of clones, about 88% occurring once. The TCR was taken from a human donor in a cohort sampled during active COVID-19. The rearrangement links TRBV7-9 to TRBJ2-1; TRBD2 matches 8 bases. Sequenced sample: peripheral blood. The CDR3 DNA sequence: TGTGCCAGCAGCCTTGGACTAGCCGGGAGATTACTTGAGCAGTTCTTC. Its translation: CASSLGLAGRLLEQFF. Drawing the rest from reference TRBV7-9 and TRBJ2-1, the complete variable domain is DTGVSQNPRHKITKRGQNVTFRCDPISEHNRLYWYRQTLGQGPEFLTYFQNEAQLEKSRLLSDRFSAERPKGSFSTLEIQRTEQGDSAMYLCASSLGLAGRLLEQFFGPGTRLTVL.